This entry concerns a single T cell receptor beta chain. Its antigen is as yet unknown. The data stem from a study of cytomegalovirus exposure and HLA in healthy donors. Study details: An analysis done earlier identified 100 million to 140 million unique TCR beta sequences from roughly 190 million T cells. Out of about 360 genotyped donors, 81% belonged to the Caucasian-associated ancestry cluster. Regarding the study as a whole: TCR beta V- and J-gene trimming was later associated with a missense DCLRE1C variant. Fewer N-insertions than the roughly 670-donor mean were reportedly shown by an Asian-associated ancestry cluster in a later analysis.

The PCR made use of 60 Vbeta and 13 Jbeta primers. The assay was immunoSEQ multiplex PCR, and TCRdb's table has in-frame clones only and misses some. The repertoire holds roughly 120,000 clones, with approximately 80% as singletons. Trimming took 5 bases from V and 2 from J; bases not matched to a gene: 8. The CDR3 sequence is 16 residues long. Per germline, CDR1 SGHAT and CDR2 FQNNGV. The rearrangement uses TRBV11-2 and TRBJ1-4, with 7 positions matching TRBD1. The specimen sequenced was PBMCs. The TCR comes from a man in his thirties or forties in good health and CMV-seronegative. The CDR3 region is CASSAVQGPTNEKLFF. The CDR3 bases are TGTGCCAGCAGCGCCGTACAGGGGCCGACTAATGAAAAACTGTTTTTT.